The clone carrying this T cell receptor (beta chain) was seen more than once but under ten times. The source of the sample is a study of shared T cell receptors in the human thymus. The germline gives CDR1 MDHEN, CDR2 SYDVKM. J was trimmed by 5 bases and V by 4 bases; bases with no gene match: 4. There are 15 residues in the CDR3. Data came from immunoSEQ multiplex PCR; TCRdb stores just in-frame clones and leaves some out. The repertoire consists of 630,000 or so clones, with about 87% occurring once and the leading ten covering just under 0.0095%. This same sample was also taken into another study, of human thymus T cells.

This sequence originates from a boy in the first two years of life with a congenital heart defect. The source material was thymocytes. The genes are TRBV28 and TRBJ1-4; 10 bases align to TRBD1. The DNA of the CDR3 is TGTGCCAGCAGTTCATTGGACAGGGGGAATGAAAAACTGTTTTTT. It is translated as CASSSLDRGNEKLFF.